The T cell receptor (beta chain) described here comes from a study of cytomegalovirus exposure and HLA in healthy donors. Looking at the study overall: The same platform as the roughly 700 first-cohort repertoires was used for the 130 or so validation repertoires, a later analysis reported. Study-level findings and limits: Cytomegalovirus status was reportedly diagnosed by the classifier with high specificity and sensitivity.

Measured with immunoSEQ multiplex PCR; TCRdb has only the in-frame clones, and not every one. Of over 45,000 clones listed, 93% are singletons. The study drew the donors from its approximately 110-subject validation cohort, separate from the roughly 710-subject first cohort. Germline CDR1 is LGHNA and CDR2 is YSLEER. Between the trimmed V and J ends, which lost 0 bases and 0 bases, there was a span of 6 bases. The CDR3 loop spans 16 amino acids. For this clone: Its target is unknown.

This rearrangement joins TRBV4-3 to TRBJ2-6; maybe TRBD1 (6 bases). This TCR was recovered from a woman aged 18 to 35 in good health and CMV-seronegative. The sample was PBMCs. In nucleotides, the CDR3 is TGCGCCAGCAGCCAAGAACAGGGCTCTGGGGCCAACGTCCTGACTTTC. It specifies CASSQEQGSGANVLTF.